This TCR beta chain was profiled in a study of blood T cell repertoires in COVID-19 (dated by TCRdb to 2020 to 2022). For the wider study: Collaborator samples came from the United States, Italy and Spain and covered acute and convalescent phases of COVID-19. The material from the prospective study consisted of cDNA or gDNA derived from T cells, B-cell-depleted T cells, or PBMCs. Subjects who had been exposed to COVID-19, were actively infected with it, or had recovered from it provided the deeply sampled blood TCRbeta repertoires that made up the dataset. The repertoires were released in a freely available public database meant as a resource for research on the immune response to SARS-CoV-2. Samples were obtained from the ongoing ImmuneRACE study (first 160 participants) and from 1,254 subjects provided by 6 global collaborators. Nearly every sample came with metadata listing a de-identified subject ID, COVID-19 status, age in years and sex. Where available, HLA class I and class II types were taken from metadata supplied by the sample provider and were not determined by assay-based typing.

TCRbeta CDR3 regions were amplified from genomic DNA by means of the immunoSEQ Assay, a bias-controlled multiplex PCR. As for how the authors treated the data: The number of nucleated cells in each sample was estimated from the amplification of reference gene primers within the assay. To quantify the absolute abundance of each unique TCRbeta CDR3 rearrangement, sequence reads were collapsed and filtered. For each sample, productive Simpson clonality was calculated as the square root of Simpson's diversity index over productive rearrangements. TCRdb carries this immuneACCESS record with in-frame sequences only. Its versions omit some clonotypes, under half of them owing to an unresolved V gene in the studies checked, with the rest unexplained. The V and J calls and the clone size are those of that table, but D and trimming were determined from the DNA. The table for this sample lists 150,000 to 200,000 clones; around 82% of them were counted only once. The ten largest clones take up 9.8% of the sample.

Taken from cysteine to phenylalanine, the CDR3 has 17 residues. CDR3 DNA is the only sequence kept; it has 51 bases, read in frame from the first base. CDR1 and CDR2, per the germline V gene (reference sequence), are SEHNR and FQNEAQ. V lost 4 bases and J lost 6 bases; the stretch between them is 23 bases long. Turning to this clone: Its antigen is not yet known. Base-call qualities are not available, and no considerably larger clone is one nucleotide away.

Collaborating institutions collected whole blood in K2EDTA tubes following their own protocols. Collaborator samples were shipped for TCRbeta analysis as frozen whole blood, isolated PBMCs, or DNA extracted from either sample type. The paper's findings and limits, for the study overall: The quantity of clinical and demographic metadata differed by source and by participant and was supplied without curation.

The source is an elderly woman with acute or convalescent COVID-19. Sequencing was done on a sample of peripheral blood. This chain is built from TRBV7-9 and TRBJ2-3, with TRBD1 as a weak D call on 6 bases. The CDR3 region reads CASSSGAGLFSRDTQYF. The DNA sequence is as follows: TGTGCCAGCAGCTCAGGGGCTGGGCTCTTTTCGAGGGATACGCAGTATTTT.